The clone carrying this T cell receptor (beta chain) has a single count. This specimen comes from a study of blood T cell repertoires in COVID-19. Measured with immunoSEQ multiplex PCR; TCRdb has only the in-frame clones, and not every one. In the table there are around 100,000 clones, more than 75% of which are singletons. This CDR3 comprises 15 residues. V lost 4 bases and J lost 6; bases outside the gene matches: 14. Germline V gene lookup returns CDR1 SQVTM and CDR2 ANQGSEA. The rearrangement links TRBV29-1 to TRBJ2-7; 8 bases are shared with TRBD2. The source of this sequence is a human donor in a cohort sampled during active COVID-19. The sample was peripheral blood. Here the CDR3 DNA reads TGCAGCGTTGCCACCCGGGGGGGAGTGGCTTTCGAGCAGTACTTC. The encoded protein is CSVATRGGVAFEQYF.